A selection of T cell receptor beta chains follows, all from one sample in a study of T cell changes during pregnancy in multiple sclerosis. Repertoires were generated with immunoSEQ multiplex PCR, while TCRdb's copy carries only in-frame clones and drops some. The table has around 88,000 clones, around 92% seen once; the top ten hold approximately 2.6%. The source material was peripheral blood, sampled in the first trimester of pregnancy. These receptors were taken from a female donor with multiple sclerosis, enrolled in a pregnancy study. The CDR3 runs from the conserved cysteine through the conserved F or W. The D gene is left open where the match is weak. The size of a clone is reported for some rows only, either as once, few or many, or as a class for expanded clones.

d_call: NA; v_call: TRBV7-8; clone_size: NA; j_call: TRBJ1-3; cdr3_nt: TGTGCCAGCAGCCGACAGATTTTCTCTGGAAACACCATATATTTT; cdr3_aa: CASSRQIFSGNTIYF
d_call: NA; v_call: TRBV2; clone_size: NA; j_call: TRBJ2-2; cdr3_nt: TGTGCCAGCGGACGGGAGTCTGCCGGGGAGCTGTTTTTT; cdr3_aa: CASGRESAGELFF
d_call: NA; v_call: TRBV7-9; clone_size: NA; j_call: TRBJ2-1; cdr3_nt: TGTGCCAGCAGCTTCTCCGGGGATGAGCAGTTCTTC; cdr3_aa: CASSFSGDEQFF
d_call: TRBD2; v_call: TRBV28; clone_size: NA; j_call: TRBJ2-2; cdr3_nt: TGTGCCAGCAGTTTATTTGTTGGCGGGAGGGTGGCCGGGGAGCTGTTTTTT; cdr3_aa: CASSLFVGGRVAGELFF
d_call: TRBD2; v_call: TRBV4-1; clone_size: NA; j_call: TRBJ2-3; cdr3_nt: TGCGCCAGCAGCCAAACCGGGACTAAATTAGATACGCAGTATTTT; cdr3_aa: CASSQTGTKLDTQYF
d_call: TRBD1; v_call: TRBV4-1; clone_size: NA; j_call: TRBJ1-3; cdr3_nt: TGCGCCAGCAGCCTTGTTGGGACAGGGTCATCTTCGAGAGGAAACACCATATATTTT; cdr3_aa: CASSLVGTGSSSRGNTIYF
d_call: TRBD1; v_call: TRBV27; clone_size: NA; j_call: TRBJ2-4; cdr3_nt: TGTGCCAGCAGTGGGACAGGGATAGCCAAAAACATTCAGTACTTC; cdr3_aa: CASSGTGIAKNIQYF
d_call: TRBD2; v_call: TRBV5-4; clone_size: NA; j_call: TRBJ2-1; cdr3_nt: TGTGCCAGCAGCTGGCCGCAGACGGGAGGCTCCTACAATGAGCAGTTCTTC; cdr3_aa: CASSWPQTGGSYNEQFF
d_call: TRBD2; v_call: TRBV28; clone_size: few; j_call: TRBJ2-2; cdr3_nt: TGTGCCAGCATCGGGACTAGCGAAACCGGGGAGCTGTTTTTT; cdr3_aa: CASIGTSETGELFF
d_call: NA; v_call: TRBV21-1; clone_size: NA; j_call: TRBJ2-7; cdr3_nt: TGTGCCAGCAGCAAAAGCGACAGGGATTACGAGCAGTACTTC; cdr3_aa: CASSKSDRDYEQYF
d_call: TRBD2; v_call: TRBV9; clone_size: NA; j_call: TRBJ2-3; cdr3_nt: TGTGCCAGCAGCGTAGGGGCTAGCGGGAGAACAGATACGCAGTATTTT; cdr3_aa: CASSVGASGRTDTQYF
d_call: NA; v_call: TRBV19; clone_size: NA; j_call: TRBJ2-1; cdr3_nt: TGTGCCAGTAGTATGATGGGCCGAGGCGGGGCGAGGCAGTTCTTC; cdr3_aa: CASSMMGRGGARQFF
d_call: NA; v_call: TRBV28; clone_size: NA; j_call: TRBJ2-4; cdr3_nt: TGTGCCAGCAGTTTACGGCAGGGGATCGGCAAAAACATTCAGTACTTC; cdr3_aa: CASSLRQGIGKNIQYF
d_call: TRBD1; v_call: TRBV29-1; clone_size: few; j_call: TRBJ1-1; cdr3_nt: TGCAGCGTTGAAAGGGACAGCCCTGAAGCTTTCTTT; cdr3_aa: CSVERDSPEAFF
d_call: NA; v_call: TRBV7-2; clone_size: NA; j_call: TRBJ2-6; cdr3_nt: TGTGCCAGCACCCACAGTCTCTCCTCCCAAAGCTCTGGGGCCAACGTCCTGACTTTC; cdr3_aa: CASTHSLSSQSSGANVLTF
d_call: TRBD1; v_call: TRBV28; clone_size: NA; j_call: TRBJ2-7; cdr3_nt: TGTGCCAGCAGTTTAATGGATGGACAGGCTTCCTACGAGCAGTACTTC; cdr3_aa: CASSLMDGQASYEQYF
d_call: NA; v_call: TRBV9; clone_size: NA; j_call: TRBJ1-4; cdr3_nt: TGTGCCAGCAGCGTTGAGGACAGATTTGAAAAACTGTTTTTT; cdr3_aa: CASSVEDRFEKLFF
d_call: TRBD1; v_call: TRBV29-1; clone_size: once; j_call: TRBJ2-7; cdr3_nt: TGCAGCGTTTATGACAGGGTTGACTACGAGCAGTACTTC; cdr3_aa: CSVYDRVDYEQYF
d_call: NA; v_call: TRBV4-1; clone_size: NA; j_call: TRBJ2-4; cdr3_nt: TGCGCCAGCAGTTCCCGTAGCGGCATTCAGTACTTC; cdr3_aa: CASSSRSGIQYF
d_call: TRBD2; v_call: TRBV5-6; clone_size: NA; j_call: TRBJ2-1; cdr3_nt: TGTGCCAGCTCTAAGGCTAGCGGGATTAGCGAGCAGTTCTTC; cdr3_aa: CASSKASGISEQFF
d_call: NA; v_call: TRBV27; clone_size: NA; j_call: TRBJ2-1; cdr3_nt: TGTGCCAGCAGTTTCTATCGGGGAAGCTCCTACAATGAGCAGTTCTTC; cdr3_aa: CASSFYRGSSYNEQFF
d_call: NA; v_call: TRBV7-2; clone_size: NA; j_call: TRBJ1-2; cdr3_nt: TGTGCCAGCAGCTTGGCCCAGGGGTCCCGAGGCTACACCTTC; cdr3_aa: CASSLAQGSRGYTF
d_call: NA; v_call: TRBV2; clone_size: NA; j_call: TRBJ2-2; cdr3_nt: TGTGCCAGCAGTGACAAGGAGGGGGAGCTGTTTTTT; cdr3_aa: CASSDKEGELFF
d_call: TRBD1; v_call: TRBV28; clone_size: NA; j_call: TRBJ2-7; cdr3_nt: TGTGCCAGCAGTTTAAGTTTAAGGACAGGGACCTACGAGCAGTACTTC; cdr3_aa: CASSLSLRTGTYEQYF
d_call: TRBD1; v_call: TRBV19; clone_size: NA; j_call: TRBJ2-7; cdr3_nt: TGTGCCAGTAGTATTATGGATTGGACAGGGGAGAAAGAGCAGTACTTC; cdr3_aa: CASSIMDWTGEKEQYF
d_call: TRBD2; v_call: TRBV7-8; clone_size: NA; j_call: TRBJ2-2; cdr3_nt: TGTGCCAGCAGCCCGAGGACTAGCCTTGGCGGGGAGCTGTTTTTT; cdr3_aa: CASSPRTSLGGELFF
d_call: TRBD1; v_call: TRBV11-1; clone_size: NA; j_call: TRBJ2-7; cdr3_nt: TGTGCCAGCACGCGATCGGGGGACAGGAGCTCCTACGAGCAGTACTTC; cdr3_aa: CASTRSGDRSSYEQYF
d_call: NA; v_call: TRBV5-1; clone_size: NA; j_call: TRBJ2-3; cdr3_nt: TGCGCCAGCAGCCCCCCGACTTACACAGATACGCAGTATTTT; cdr3_aa: CASSPPTYTDTQYF
d_call: NA; v_call: TRBV25-1; clone_size: NA; j_call: TRBJ1-5; cdr3_nt: TGTGCCAGCAGTGAAGGGCAGGGAAGGCAGCCCCAGCATTTT; cdr3_aa: CASSEGQGRQPQHF
d_call: NA; v_call: TRBV18; clone_size: few; j_call: TRBJ1-1; cdr3_nt: TGTGCCAGCTCACTTTCCCAGGGCTCTGACACTGAAGCTTTCTTT; cdr3_aa: CASSLSQGSDTEAFF
d_call: NA; v_call: TRBV6-5; clone_size: NA; j_call: TRBJ1-3; cdr3_nt: TGTGCCAGCAGTTACCGTACTTCTGGAAACACCATATATTTT; cdr3_aa: CASSYRTSGNTIYF
d_call: NA; v_call: TRBV4-3; clone_size: NA; j_call: TRBJ2-1; cdr3_nt: TGCGCCAGCAGGAAGACTGCCTGGGATGAGCAGTTCTTC; cdr3_aa: CASRKTAWDEQFF
d_call: TRBD1; v_call: TRBV7-2; clone_size: NA; j_call: TRBJ2-1; cdr3_nt: TGTGCCAGCAGCTCCCGGGACAGCTACTACAATGAGCAGTTCTTC; cdr3_aa: CASSSRDSYYNEQFF
d_call: NA; v_call: TRBV27; clone_size: NA; j_call: TRBJ1-1; cdr3_nt: TGTGCCAGCAGTTTACTTAAGCCAGGGGTGATTGAAGCTTTCTTT; cdr3_aa: CASSLLKPGVIEAFF
d_call: NA; v_call: TRBV28; clone_size: NA; j_call: TRBJ2-7; cdr3_nt: TGTGCCAGCTGTTATGACAGGTACTACGAGCAGTACTTC; cdr3_aa: CASCYDRYYEQYF
d_call: TRBD2; v_call: TRBV11-3; clone_size: NA; j_call: TRBJ2-2; cdr3_nt: TGTGCCAGCAGCTTAGGGGTTGTAGCGGGAGCGTCCGGGGAGCTGTTTTTT; cdr3_aa: CASSLGVVAGASGELFF
d_call: TRBD1; v_call: TRBV19; clone_size: NA; j_call: TRBJ2-5; cdr3_nt: TGTGCCAGTAGTATGGACAGGCCAGGGGTAGAGACCCAGTACTTC; cdr3_aa: CASSMDRPGVETQYF
d_call: TRBD1; v_call: TRBV9; clone_size: NA; j_call: TRBJ1-4; cdr3_nt: TGTGCCAGCAGCGAAGGAGAGACAGGGTTTAATGAAAAACTGTTTTTT; cdr3_aa: CASSEGETGFNEKLFF
d_call: TRBD1; v_call: TRBV4-2; clone_size: NA; j_call: TRBJ2-2; cdr3_nt: TGTGCCAGCAGCCAAGCCGGGACAGGGTACACCGGGGAGCTGTTTTTT; cdr3_aa: CASSQAGTGYTGELFF
d_call: NA; v_call: TRBV2; clone_size: NA; j_call: TRBJ2-4; cdr3_nt: TGTGCCAGCAGTCAACAGGGCCCGAAAAACATTCAGTACTTC; cdr3_aa: CASSQQGPKNIQYF
d_call: TRBD2; v_call: TRBV2; clone_size: NA; j_call: TRBJ2-5; cdr3_nt: TGTGCCAGCGGGGGACTAGCGGGAGGGCTAGAGACCCAGTACTTC; cdr3_aa: CASGGLAGGLETQYF
d_call: TRBD1; v_call: TRBV6-5; clone_size: NA; j_call: TRBJ2-7; cdr3_nt: TGTGCCAGCAGCCGTACCGGACAGGGCCCCTACGAGCAGTACTTC; cdr3_aa: CASSRTGQGPYEQYF
d_call: NA; v_call: TRBV30; clone_size: NA; j_call: TRBJ2-1; cdr3_nt: TGTGCCTGGAGTGAATCGGGAGCAAACAATGAGCAGTTCTTC; cdr3_aa: CAWSESGANNEQFF
d_call: TRBD1; v_call: TRBV6-6; clone_size: few; j_call: TRBJ1-2; cdr3_nt: TGTGCCACACGGACAGGGGGCTCTGACTATGGCTACACCTTC; cdr3_aa: CATRTGGSDYGYTF
d_call: TRBD1; v_call: TRBV5-6; clone_size: NA; j_call: TRBJ1-1; cdr3_nt: TGTGCCAGCAGCCCCCCACAGGGGGGGGGAGCTTTCTTT; cdr3_aa: CASSPPQGGGAFF
d_call: TRBD2; v_call: TRBV5-1; clone_size: NA; j_call: TRBJ2-2; cdr3_nt: TGCGCCAGCAGGAGCCCGCTAGCGGGAGTCACCGGGGAGCTGTTTTTT; cdr3_aa: CASRSPLAGVTGELFF
d_call: TRBD1; v_call: TRBV5-6; clone_size: NA; j_call: TRBJ2-7; cdr3_nt: TGTGCCAGCAGCTTCAGGGGGTCCTACGAGCAGTACTTC; cdr3_aa: CASSFRGSYEQYF
d_call: NA; v_call: TRBV28; clone_size: NA; j_call: TRBJ1-5; cdr3_nt: TGTGCCAGCAGTCTAGAGGTTGGACGGGGGAATCAGCCCCAGCATTTT; cdr3_aa: CASSLEVGRGNQPQHF
d_call: NA; v_call: TRBV29-1; clone_size: NA; j_call: TRBJ2-2; cdr3_nt: TGCAGCGCCGGGATCCAGAACACCGGGGAGCTGTTTTTT; cdr3_aa: CSAGIQNTGELFF
d_call: NA; v_call: TRBV5-4; clone_size: NA; j_call: TRBJ2-7; cdr3_nt: TGTGCCAGCAGCTTCGGCAGGGGTAGCTCCTACGAGCAGTACTTC; cdr3_aa: CASSFGRGSSYEQYF
d_call: TRBD1; v_call: TRBV25-1; clone_size: NA; j_call: TRBJ1-4; cdr3_nt: TGTGCCAGCAGTGAACCGGGACAGGGGGCCGAAAAACTGTTTTTT; cdr3_aa: CASSEPGQGAEKLFF